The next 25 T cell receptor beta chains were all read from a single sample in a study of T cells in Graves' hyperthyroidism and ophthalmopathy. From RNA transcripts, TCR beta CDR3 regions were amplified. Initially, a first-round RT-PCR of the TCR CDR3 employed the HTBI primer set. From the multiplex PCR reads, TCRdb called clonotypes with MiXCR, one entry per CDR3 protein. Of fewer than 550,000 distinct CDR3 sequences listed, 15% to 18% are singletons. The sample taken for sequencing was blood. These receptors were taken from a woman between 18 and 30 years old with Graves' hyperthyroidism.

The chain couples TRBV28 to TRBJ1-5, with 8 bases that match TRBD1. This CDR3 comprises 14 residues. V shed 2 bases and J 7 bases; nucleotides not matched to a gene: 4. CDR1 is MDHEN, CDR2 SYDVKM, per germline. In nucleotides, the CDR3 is TGTGCCAGCAGTTTACAGGGGGCAGGACAGCCCCAGCATTTT. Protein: CASSLQGAGQPQHF.

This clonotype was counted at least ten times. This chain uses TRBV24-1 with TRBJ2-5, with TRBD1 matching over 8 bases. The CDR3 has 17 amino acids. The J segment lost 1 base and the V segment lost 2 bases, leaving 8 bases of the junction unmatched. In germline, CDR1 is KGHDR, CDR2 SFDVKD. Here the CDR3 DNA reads TGTGCCACCAGTGATTCCCCCGACAGGGGCATCCAAGAGACCCAGTACTTC. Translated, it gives CATSDSPDRGIQETQYF.

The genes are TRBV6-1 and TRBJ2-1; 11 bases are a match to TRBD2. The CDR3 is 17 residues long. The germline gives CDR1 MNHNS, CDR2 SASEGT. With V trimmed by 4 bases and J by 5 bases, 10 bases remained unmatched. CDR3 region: CASSALRPGLADNEQFF. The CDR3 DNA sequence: TGTGCCAGCAGTGCACTACGGCCGGGACTAGCGGACAATGAGCAGTTCTTC.

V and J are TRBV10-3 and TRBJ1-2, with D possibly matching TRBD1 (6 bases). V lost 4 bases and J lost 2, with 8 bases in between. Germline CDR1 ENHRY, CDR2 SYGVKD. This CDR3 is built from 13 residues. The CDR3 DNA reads TGTGCCATCAGTGGACAGGAAAACTATGGCTACACCTTC. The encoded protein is CAISGQENYGYTF.

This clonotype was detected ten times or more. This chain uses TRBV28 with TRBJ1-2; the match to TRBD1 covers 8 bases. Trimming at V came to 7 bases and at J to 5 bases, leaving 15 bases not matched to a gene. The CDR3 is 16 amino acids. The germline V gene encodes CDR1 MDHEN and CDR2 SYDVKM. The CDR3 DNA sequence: TGTGCCAGCATCAACCTTATCGGGACAGGTCTTTATGGCTACACCTTC. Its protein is CASINLIGTGLYGYTF.

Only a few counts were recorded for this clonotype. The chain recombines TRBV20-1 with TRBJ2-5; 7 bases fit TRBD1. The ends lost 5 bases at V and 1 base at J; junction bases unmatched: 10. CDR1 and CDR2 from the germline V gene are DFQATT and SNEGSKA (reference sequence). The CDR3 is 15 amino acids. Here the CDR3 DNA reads TGCAGTGCTGAGATTCTTAGGGACAGCCAAGAGACCCAGTACTTC. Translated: CSAEILRDSQETQYF.

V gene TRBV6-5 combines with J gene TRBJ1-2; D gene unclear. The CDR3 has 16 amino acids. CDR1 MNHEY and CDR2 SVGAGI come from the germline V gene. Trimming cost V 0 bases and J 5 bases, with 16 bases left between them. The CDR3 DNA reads TGTGCCAGCAGTTACTCTGGCGAGATCCCGGGATATGGCTACACCTTC. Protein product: CASSYSGEIPGYGYTF.

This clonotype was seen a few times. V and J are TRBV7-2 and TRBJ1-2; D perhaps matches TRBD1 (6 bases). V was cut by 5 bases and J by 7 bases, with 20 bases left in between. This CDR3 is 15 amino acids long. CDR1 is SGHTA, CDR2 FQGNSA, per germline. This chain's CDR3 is CASSPRVGGAGGYTF. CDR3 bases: TGTGCCAGCAGCCCGAGGGTTGGGGGGGCGGGTGGCTACACCTTC.

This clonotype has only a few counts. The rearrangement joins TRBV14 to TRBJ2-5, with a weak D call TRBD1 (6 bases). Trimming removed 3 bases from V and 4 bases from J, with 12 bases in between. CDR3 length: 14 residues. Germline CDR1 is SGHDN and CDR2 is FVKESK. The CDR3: CASSQWPGAETQYF. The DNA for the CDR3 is TGTGCCAGCAGCCAGTGGCCAGGGGCAGAGACCCAGTACTTC. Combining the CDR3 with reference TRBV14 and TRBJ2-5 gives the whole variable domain EAGVTQFPSHSVIEKGQTVTLRCDPISGHDNLYWYRRVMGKEIKFLLHFVKESKQDESGMPNNRFLAERTGGTYSTLKVQPAELEDSGVYFCASSQWPGAETQYFGPGTRLLVL.

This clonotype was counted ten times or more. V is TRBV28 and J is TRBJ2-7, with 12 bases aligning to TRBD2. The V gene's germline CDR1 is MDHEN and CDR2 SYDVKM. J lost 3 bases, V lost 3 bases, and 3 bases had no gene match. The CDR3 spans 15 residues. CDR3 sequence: CASSLGLAGIYEQYF. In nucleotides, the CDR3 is TGTGCCAGCAGTTTGGGACTAGCGGGTATCTACGAGCAGTACTTC.

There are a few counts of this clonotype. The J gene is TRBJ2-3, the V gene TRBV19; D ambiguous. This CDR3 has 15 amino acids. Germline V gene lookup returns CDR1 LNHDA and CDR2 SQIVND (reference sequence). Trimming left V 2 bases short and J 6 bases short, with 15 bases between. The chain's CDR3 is CASSISQSHSDTQYF. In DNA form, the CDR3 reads TGTGCCAGTAGTATATCACAGTCGCATTCGGATACGCAGTATTTT.

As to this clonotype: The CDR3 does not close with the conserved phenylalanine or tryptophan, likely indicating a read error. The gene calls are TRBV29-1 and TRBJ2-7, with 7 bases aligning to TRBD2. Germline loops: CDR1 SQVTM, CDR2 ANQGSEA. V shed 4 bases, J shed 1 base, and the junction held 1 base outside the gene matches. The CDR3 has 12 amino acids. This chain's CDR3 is CSVGGGSYEQYS. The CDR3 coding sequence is TGCAGCGTTGGGGGAGGGTCCTACGAGCAGTACTCC.

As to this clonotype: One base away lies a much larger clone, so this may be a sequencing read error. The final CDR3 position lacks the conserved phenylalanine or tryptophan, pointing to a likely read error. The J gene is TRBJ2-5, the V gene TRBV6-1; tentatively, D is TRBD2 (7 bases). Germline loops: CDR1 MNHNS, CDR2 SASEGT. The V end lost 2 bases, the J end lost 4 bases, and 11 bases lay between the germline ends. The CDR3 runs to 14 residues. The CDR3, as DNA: TGTGCCAGCAGTGAATGGGGGGGCAGAGAGACCCAGTACCTC. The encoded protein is CASSEWGGRETQYL.

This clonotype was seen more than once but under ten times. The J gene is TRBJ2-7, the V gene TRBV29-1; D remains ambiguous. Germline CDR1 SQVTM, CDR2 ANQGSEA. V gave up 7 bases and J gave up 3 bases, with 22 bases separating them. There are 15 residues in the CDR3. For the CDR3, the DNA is TGCAGCGCCCAGGTCAATGGGCCCATTCTCTACGAGCAGTACTTC. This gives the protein CSAQVNGPILYEQYF.

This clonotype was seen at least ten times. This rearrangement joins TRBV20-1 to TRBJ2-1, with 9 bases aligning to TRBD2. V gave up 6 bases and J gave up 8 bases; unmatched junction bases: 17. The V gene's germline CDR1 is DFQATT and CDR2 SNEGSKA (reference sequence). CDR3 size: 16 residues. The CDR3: CSARDQASGNVDEQFF. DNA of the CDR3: TGCAGTGCCAGGGACCAGGCTAGCGGGAATGTGGATGAGCAGTTCTTC.

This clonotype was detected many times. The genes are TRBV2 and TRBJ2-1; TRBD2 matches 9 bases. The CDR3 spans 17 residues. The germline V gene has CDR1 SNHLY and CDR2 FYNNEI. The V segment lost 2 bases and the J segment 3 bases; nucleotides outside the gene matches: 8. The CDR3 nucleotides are TGTGCCAGCAGTGAATACGGTAGCGGGAGCGGCTACAATGAGCAGTTCTTC. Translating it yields CASSEYGSGSGYNEQFF.

The CDR3: CSAVGASGGLQQYF. The CDR3 DNA follows: TGCAGTGCTGTGGGGGCATCCGGAGGTTTACAGCAGTACTTC. The rearrangement links TRBV20-1 to TRBJ2-7; tentatively, D is TRBD1 (6 bases). The germline CDR1 and CDR2 sequences are DFQATT and SNEGSKA (reference sequence). The germline V and J ends were trimmed by 5 bases and 8 bases, with 22 bases remaining between them. The CDR3 is 14 residues long.

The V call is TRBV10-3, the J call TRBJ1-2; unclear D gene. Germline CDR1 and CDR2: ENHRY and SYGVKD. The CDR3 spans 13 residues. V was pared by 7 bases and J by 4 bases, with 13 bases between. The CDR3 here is CAIKRRQPYGYTF. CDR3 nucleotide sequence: TGTGCCATCAAAAGGCGCCAGCCCTATGGCTACACCTTC.

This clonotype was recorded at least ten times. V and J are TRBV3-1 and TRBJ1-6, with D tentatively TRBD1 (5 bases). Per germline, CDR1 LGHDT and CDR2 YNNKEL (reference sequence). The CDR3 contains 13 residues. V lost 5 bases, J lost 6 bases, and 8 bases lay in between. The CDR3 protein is CASSRQSNSPLHF. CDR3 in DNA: TGTGCCAGCAGCAGACAGAGTAATTCACCCCTCCACTTT.

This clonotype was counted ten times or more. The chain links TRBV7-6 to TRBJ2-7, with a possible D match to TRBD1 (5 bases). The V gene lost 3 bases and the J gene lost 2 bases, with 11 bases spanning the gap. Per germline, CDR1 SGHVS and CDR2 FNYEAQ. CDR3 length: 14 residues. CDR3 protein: CASSFRTGPYEQYF. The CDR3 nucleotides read TGTGCCAGCAGCTTTCGAACAGGCCCCTACGAGCAGTACTTC.

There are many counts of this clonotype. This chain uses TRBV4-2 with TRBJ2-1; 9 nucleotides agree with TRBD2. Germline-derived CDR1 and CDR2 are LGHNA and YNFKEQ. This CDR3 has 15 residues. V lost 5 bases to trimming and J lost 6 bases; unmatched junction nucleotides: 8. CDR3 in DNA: TGTGCCAGCAGCGGAACCGGACTAGCGCCCAATGAGCAGTTCTTC. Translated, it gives CASSGTGLAPNEQFF.

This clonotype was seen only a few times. CDR3 residues: CASSKTWDTQYF. The CDR3 nucleotides read TGTGCCAGCAGCAAGACCTGGGATACGCAGTATTTT. The V gene is TRBV7-8, the J gene TRBJ2-3; D gene uncertain. Germline V gene lookup returns CDR1 SGHVS and CDR2 FQNEAQ. The CDR3 consists of 12 residues. V was clipped by 5 bases and J by 6 bases, with 9 bases between them. The variable domain in full, with the rest retrieved from reference TRBV7-8 and TRBJ2-3, is GAGVSQSPRYKVAKRGQDVALRCDPISGHVSLFWYQQALGQGPEFLTYFQNEAQLDKSGLPSDRFFAERPEGSVSTLKIQRTQQEDSAVYLCASSKTWDTQYFGPGTRLTVL.

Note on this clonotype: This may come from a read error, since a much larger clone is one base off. This CDR3 is CASRLRMAEKLFF. DNA of the CDR3: TGTGCCAGTCGTTTAAGGATGGCTGAAAAACTGTTTTTT. V gene TRBV6-1 combines with J gene TRBJ1-4; D gene uncertain. This CDR3 comprises 13 residues. The ends were cut back, 9 bases at V and 7 bases at J, with 15 bases in the middle. Germline CDR1 MNHNS, CDR2 SASEGT.

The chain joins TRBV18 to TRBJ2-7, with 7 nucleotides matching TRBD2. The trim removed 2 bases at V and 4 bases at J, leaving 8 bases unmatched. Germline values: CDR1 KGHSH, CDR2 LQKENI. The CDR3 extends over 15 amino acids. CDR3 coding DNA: TGTGCCAGCTCACCAAATGCGGGAGCTGGTTACGAGCAGTACTTC. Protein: CASSPNAGAGYEQYF.

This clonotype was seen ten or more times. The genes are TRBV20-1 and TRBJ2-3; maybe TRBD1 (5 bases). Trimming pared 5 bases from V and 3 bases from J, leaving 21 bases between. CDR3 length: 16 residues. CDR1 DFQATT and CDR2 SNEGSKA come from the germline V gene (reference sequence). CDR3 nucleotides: TGCAGTGCTCCCCTGGTGGGGCCCCTTCGGACAGATACGCAGTATTTT. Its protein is CSAPLVGPLRTDTQYF.